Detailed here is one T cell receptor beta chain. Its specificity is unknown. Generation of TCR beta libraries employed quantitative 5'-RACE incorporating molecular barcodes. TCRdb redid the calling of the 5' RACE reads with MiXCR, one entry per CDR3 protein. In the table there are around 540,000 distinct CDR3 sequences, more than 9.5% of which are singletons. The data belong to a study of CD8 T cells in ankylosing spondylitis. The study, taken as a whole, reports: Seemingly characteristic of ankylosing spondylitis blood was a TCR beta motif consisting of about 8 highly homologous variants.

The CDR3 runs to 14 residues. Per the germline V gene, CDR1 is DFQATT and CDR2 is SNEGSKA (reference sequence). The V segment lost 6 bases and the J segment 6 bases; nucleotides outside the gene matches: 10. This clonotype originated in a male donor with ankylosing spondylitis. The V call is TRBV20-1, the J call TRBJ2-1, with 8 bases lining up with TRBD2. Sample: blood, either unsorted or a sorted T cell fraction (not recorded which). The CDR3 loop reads CSAGAGAPGNEQFF. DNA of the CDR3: TGCAGTGCAGGAGCGGGAGCCCCGGGCAATGAGCAGTTCTTC.